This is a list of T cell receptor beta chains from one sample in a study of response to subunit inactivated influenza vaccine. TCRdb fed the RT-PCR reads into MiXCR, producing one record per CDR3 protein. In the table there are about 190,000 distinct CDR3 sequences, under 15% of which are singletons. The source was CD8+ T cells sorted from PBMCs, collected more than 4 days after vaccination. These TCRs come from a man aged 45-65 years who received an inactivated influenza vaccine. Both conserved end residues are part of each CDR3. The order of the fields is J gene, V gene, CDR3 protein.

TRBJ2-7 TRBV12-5 CASAPRGENSYEQYF
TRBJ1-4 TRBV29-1 CSVVNTGINEKLFF
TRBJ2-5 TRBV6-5 CASSYSLAQETQYF
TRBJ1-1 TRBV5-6 CASSFGTGTEAFF
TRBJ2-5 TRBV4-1 CASSQVGGGQETQYF
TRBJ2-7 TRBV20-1 CSASLHPRDPNEQYF
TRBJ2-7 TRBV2 CASSPTSGGQNEQYF
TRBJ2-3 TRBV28 CASNGRQGHEDTQYF
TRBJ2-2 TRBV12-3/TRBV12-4 CASSLGEHGELFF
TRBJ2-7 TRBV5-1 CASSSPDRHEQYF
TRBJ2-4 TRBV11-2 CASSLTLAKNIQYF
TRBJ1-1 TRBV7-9 CASSPRQVQGYTEAFF
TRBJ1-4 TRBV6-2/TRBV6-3 CASSYLDIPTNEKLFF
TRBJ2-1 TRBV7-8 CASSFSGVSYNEQFF
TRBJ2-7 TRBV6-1 CASSRDRGGYEQYF
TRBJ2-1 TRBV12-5 CASGLSQSSYNEQFF
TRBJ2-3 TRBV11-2 CASSSPHSGVASTDTQYF
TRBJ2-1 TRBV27 CASSSAGPIYNEQFF
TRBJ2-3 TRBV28 CASSSASGGRSTDTQYF
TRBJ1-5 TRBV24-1 CATSDWGSGQPQHF